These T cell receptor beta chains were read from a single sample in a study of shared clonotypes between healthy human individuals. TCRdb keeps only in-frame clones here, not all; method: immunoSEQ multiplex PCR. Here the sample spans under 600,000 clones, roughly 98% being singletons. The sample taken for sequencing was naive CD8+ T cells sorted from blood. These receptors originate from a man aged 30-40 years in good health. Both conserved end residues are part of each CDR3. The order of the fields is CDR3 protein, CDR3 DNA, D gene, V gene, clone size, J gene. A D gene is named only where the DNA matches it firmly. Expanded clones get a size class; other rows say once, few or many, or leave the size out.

CASSAARAHTDTQYF TGCGCCAGCAGCGCAGCAAGGGCTCACACAGATACGCAGTATTTT - TRBV5-1 - TRBJ2-3
CASSPPTSGTDTQYF TGTGCCAGCAGCCCTCCAACTAGCGGCACAGATACGCAGTATTTT TRBD2 TRBV5-4 - TRBJ2-3
CASSLAGKAQETQYF TGTGCCAGCAGCTTGGCAGGGAAGGCTCAAGAGACCCAGTACTTC - TRBV5-6 - TRBJ2-5
CASSQDRIVGEQYF TGTGCCAGCAGCCAGGACAGGATAGTTGGCGAGCAGTACTTC TRBD1 TRBV6-5 - TRBJ2-7
CASSWREAGTSYEQYF TGTGCCAGTAGTTGGAGGGAAGCGGGCACCTCCTACGAGCAGTACTTC - TRBV19 - TRBJ2-7
CASSPRTVTEAFF TGTGCCAGCAGCCCCCGGACAGTCACTGAAGCTTTCTTT - TRBV7-2 - TRBJ1-1
CASSLGTPSDTQYF TGTGCCAGCAGCTTAGGTACACCATCAGATACGCAGTATTTT - TRBV7-6 - TRBJ2-3
CASSSQGAVYEQYF TGTGCCAGCAGTAGTCAGGGGGCCGTCTACGAGCAGTACTTC TRBD1 TRBV25-1 - TRBJ2-7
CASSSFPRNSYEQYF TGTGCCAGCAGTTCGTTCCCGCGGAACTCCTACGAGCAGTACTTC - TRBV27 - TRBJ2-7
CASSSGIQGVYEQYF TGCGCCAGCAGCTCGGGGATACAGGGGGTCTACGAGCAGTACTTC TRBD1 TRBV5-1 - TRBJ2-7
CASSDGLAAYNEQFF TGTGCCAGCAGCGACGGACTAGCGGCCTACAATGAGCAGTTCTTC TRBD2 TRBV7-6 once TRBJ2-1
CASSSLARNQYF TGTGCCAGCAGCTCCCTCGCTCGGAACCAGTACTTC - TRBV7-6 - TRBJ2-5
CASSVEGRHNEQFF TGTGCCAGCAGCGTAGAAGGGCGGCACAATGAGCAGTTCTTC - TRBV9 once TRBJ2-1
CVSDSNTEAFF TGTGTTTCGGACAGCAACACTGAAGCTTTCTTT - TRBV30 - TRBJ1-1
CASSQRVGLARGGEQFF TGTGCCAGCAGCCAAAGAGTAGGACTAGCCCGAGGGGGAGAGCAGTTCTTC TRBD2 TRBV16 - TRBJ2-1
CASSDKYHYEQYF TGTGCCAGCAGTGATAAATACCATTACGAGCAGTACTTC - TRBV6-1 - TRBJ2-7
CASSLGLPGMNTEAFF TGTGCCAGCAGCTTAGGGTTGCCGGGGATGAACACTGAAGCTTTCTTT - TRBV7-2 - TRBJ1-1
CASSLPREINYGYTF TGTGCCAGCAGCTTACCCCGAGAGATTAACTATGGCTACACCTTC - TRBV7-8 - TRBJ1-2
CASSIGTGTYEQYF TGCGCCAGCAGCATAGGGACAGGCACCTACGAGCAGTACTTC TRBD1 TRBV5-1 - TRBJ2-7
CASSTGQGNQPQHF TGTGCCAGCAGCACGGGACAGGGCAATCAGCCCCAGCATTTT TRBD1 TRBV7-8 - TRBJ1-5
CASTRGLAGNNEQFF TGCGCCAGCACCCGGGGACTAGCGGGAAACAATGAGCAGTTCTTC TRBD2 TRBV10-1 - TRBJ2-1
CASSQGLALTDTQYF TGCGCCAGCAGCCAAGGGCTAGCGCTTACGGATACGCAGTATTTT - TRBV4-1 - TRBJ2-3
CASSRTSGRALDSEQYF TGTGCCAGCAGCAGGACTAGCGGAAGGGCCCTAGATAGCGAGCAGTACTTC TRBD2 TRBV7-6 - TRBJ2-7
CASGPQGAEQFF TGTGCCAGCGGGCCACAGGGGGCCGAGCAGTTCTTC TRBD1 TRBV28 - TRBJ2-1